The rows below give T cell receptor beta chains drawn from one sample of a study of control samples from healthy donors and cancer patients. The data were produced by immunoSEQ multiplex PCR, yet TCRdb's version contains in-frame clones alone and is incomplete. Here the sample spans about 120,000 clones, roughly 92% being singletons. The sample consisted of blood. The source of these receptors is a man younger than 35 in good health. The conserved cysteine and the conserved F or W are not part of the CDR3 here. The D gene is left open where the match is weak.

len,v_gene,d_gene,j_gene,CDR3aa
14,TRBV11-2,TRBD2,TRBJ2-5,ASSLWASGGAETQY
15,TRBV19,-,TRBJ2-1,ASSIGIRQELNNEQF
13,TRBV7-2,TRBD2,TRBJ2-1,ASSSTTSKVYEQF
10,TRBV5-4,-,TRBJ1-1,ASSLVDTEAF
11,TRBV7-9,-,TRBJ1-2,ASRRQDNYGYT
12,TRBV20-1,-,TRBJ2-3,SASELVMTDTQY
13,TRBV6-2/TRBV6-3,-,TRBJ2-1,ASSSGDSSYNEQF
16,TRBV19,TRBD2,TRBJ2-1,ASSGYTSGGLWGYEQF
13,TRBV4-2,TRBD1,TRBJ2-1,ASSDTGGTYNEQF
9,TRBV27,-,TRBJ2-7,ASSSSYEQY
10,TRBV19,-,TRBJ1-2,ASGQNNYGYT
13,TRBV9,TRBD2,TRBJ2-5,ASSVVAGAQETQY
13,TRBV19,-,TRBJ1-5,ASSTGRAGEQPQH
13,TRBV3-1/TRBV3-2,-,TRBJ2-5,ASSQVRAGEETQY
16,TRBV9,-,TRBJ1-1,ASSFGSPAGGRSTEAF
16,TRBV6-4,-,TRBJ1-3,ASSDSTQGILSGNTIY
14,TRBV5-1,-,TRBJ1-2,ASSLWGQGYDYGYT
13,TRBV5-1,TRBD1,TRBJ2-2,ASRWDRGLTGELF
12,TRBV25-1,-,TRBJ2-5,ASSEWAGRETQY
14,TRBV6-6,-,TRBJ1-1,ASSYLVAGPNTEAF
13,TRBV5-6,-,TRBJ2-3,ASSLGIKVTDTQY
12,TRBV4-1,-,TRBJ1-5,ASSQDRLNQPQH
14,TRBV4-1,TRBD2,TRBJ2-5,ASSQEAGGPGETQY
13,TRBV15,TRBD1,TRBJ1-1,ATSRPGQGNTEAF
11,TRBV4-1,-,TRBJ2-1,ASSRVLTNEQF
11,TRBV12-3/TRBV12-4,-,TRBJ2-7,ASSGTGPYEQY
11,TRBV6-5,-,TRBJ1-5,ASHIDSNQPQH
13,TRBV27,-,TRBJ1-1,ASSLSGVSGTEAF
10,TRBV21-1,-,TRBJ1-5,ASRGGNQPQH
13,TRBV14,TRBD1,TRBJ1-2,ASSQTRDSLYGYT
11,TRBV30,-,TRBJ2-5,AWSVSRPETQY
11,TRBV14,-,TRBJ1-2,ASSQDLENGYT
11,TRBV3-1/TRBV3-2,-,TRBJ1-2,ASSQAGSGGYT
15,TRBV11-2,-,TRBJ2-2,ASSLDRVGIPTGELF
15,TRBV3-1/TRBV3-2,TRBD1,TRBJ2-7,ASSQDGLGQGLREQY
11,TRBV2,TRBD1,TRBJ2-5,ASKPGQQETQY
13,TRBV4-2,TRBD2,TRBJ2-7,ASSQGGGPVYEQY
11,TRBV11-1,-,TRBJ2-5,ASSLGGAGTQY
12,TRBV24-1,TRBD1,TRBJ1-4,AASPGQGLKKLF
12,TRBV24-1,TRBD1,TRBJ1-1,ATSDWSRDRLAF
13,TRBV15,-,TRBJ1-1,ATSRDLLLNTEAF
11,TRBV10-3,-,TRBJ2-7,AIRGRLSYEQY
14,TRBV3-1/TRBV3-2,TRBD1,TRBJ1-6,ASSHGQGAFGSPLH
8,TRBV30,-,TRBJ1-2,AWSRESNT
11,TRBV6-5,-,TRBJ2-3,ATALYSTDTQY
11,TRBV9,-,TRBJ1-1,ASSVEGRSEAF
12,TRBV6-5,-,TRBJ1-2,ASKALGANYGYT
9,TRBV20-1,-,TRBJ1-1,SALLGTEAF
13,TRBV6-6,TRBD1,TRBJ1-6,ASRRDSSYNSPLH
12,TRBV3-1/TRBV3-2,-,TRBJ2-7,ASSQAYRGGEQY
14,TRBV12-5,-,TRBJ1-1,ASGLVGSKMNTEAF